The TCR beta chain under discussion was sequenced for a study of cytomegalovirus exposure and HLA in healthy donors. Whole-study results and caveats: Some V segments (TRBV6-2 and TRBV6-3 among them) were excluded as indistinguishable. Most TCR sequences proved rare, with some public TCRs found in many donors. The study put some 160 TCR beta chains on its list as cytomegalovirus-associated.

V shed 4 bases and J 2 bases; nucleotides not matched to a gene: 2. Germline lookup yields CDR1 MNHNS and CDR2 SASEGT. This CDR3 comprises 14 residues. PCR primers comprised 60 Vbeta and 13 Jbeta primers. Using immunoSEQ multiplex PCR, the repertoire was profiled, and TCRdb retains in-frame clones only, with some absent. In the table there are about 76,000 clones, roughly four fifths of which are singletons. Points on this clone: Its antigen is as yet unknown.

This clonotype was obtained from a male donor in good health and CMV-seropositive. Sequenced input: PBMCs. J is TRBJ2-7 and V is TRBV6-1; 10 bases map to TRBD1. The CDR3 DNA reads TGTGCCAGCAGTGGGGGGACAGGGGCCTACGAGCAGTACTTC. Its protein is CASSGGTGAYEQYF.